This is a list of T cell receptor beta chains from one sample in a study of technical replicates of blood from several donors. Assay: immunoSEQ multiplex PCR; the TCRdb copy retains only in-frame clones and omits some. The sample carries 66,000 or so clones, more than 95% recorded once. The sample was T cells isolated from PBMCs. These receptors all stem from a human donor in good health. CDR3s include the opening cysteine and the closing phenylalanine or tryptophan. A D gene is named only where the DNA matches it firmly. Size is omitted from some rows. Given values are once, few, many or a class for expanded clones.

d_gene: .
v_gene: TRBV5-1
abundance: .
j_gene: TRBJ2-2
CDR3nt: TGCGCCAGCAGCTTGGGGCGGCTCACGAACACCGGGGAGCTGTTTTTT
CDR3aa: CASSLGRLTNTGELFF

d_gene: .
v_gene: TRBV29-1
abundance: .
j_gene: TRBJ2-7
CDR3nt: TGCAGCGTGAGACAAGATCTTCACCCTTACGAGCAGTACTTC
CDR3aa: CSVRQDLHPYEQYF

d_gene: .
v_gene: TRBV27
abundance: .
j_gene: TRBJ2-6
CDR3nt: TGTGCCAGCAGTTTGGGGGGCTCTGGGGCCAACGTCCTGACTTTC
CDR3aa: CASSLGGSGANVLTF

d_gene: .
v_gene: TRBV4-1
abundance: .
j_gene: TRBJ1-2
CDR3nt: TGCGCCAGCAGCTCTGACGGCAGGCCGGCCTATGGCTACACCTTC
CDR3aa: CASSSDGRPAYGYTF

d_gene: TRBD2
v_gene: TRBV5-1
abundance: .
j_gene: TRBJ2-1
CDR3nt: TGCGCCAGCCGTCGTACTAGCGGCGCCTACAATGAGCAGTTCTTC
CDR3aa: CASRRTSGAYNEQFF

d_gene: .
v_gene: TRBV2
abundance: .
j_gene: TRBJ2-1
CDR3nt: TGTGCCAGCATAAGCCGGGCCTACAATGAGCAGTTCTTC
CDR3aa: CASISRAYNEQFF

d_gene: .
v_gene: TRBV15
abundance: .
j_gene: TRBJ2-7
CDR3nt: TGTGCCACCAGCAGAGATTCAGCGACCCACTACGAGCAGTACTTC
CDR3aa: CATSRDSATHYEQYF

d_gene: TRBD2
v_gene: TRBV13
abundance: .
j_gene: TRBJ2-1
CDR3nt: TGTGCCAGCAGCTCCCCTACACTAGCGGCTGACAATGAGCAGTTCTTC
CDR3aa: CASSSPTLAADNEQFF

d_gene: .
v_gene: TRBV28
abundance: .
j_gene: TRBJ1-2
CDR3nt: TGTGCCAGCAGTTACAGGGACTATGGCTACACCTTC
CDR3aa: CASSYRDYGYTF

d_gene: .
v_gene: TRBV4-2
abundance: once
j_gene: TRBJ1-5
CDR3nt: TGTGCCAGCAGCCAGGCACAGGGAGATCAGCCCCAGCATTTT
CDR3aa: CASSQAQGDQPQHF

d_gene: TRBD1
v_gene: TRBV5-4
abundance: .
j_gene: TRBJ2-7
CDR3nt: TGTGCCAGCAGAGCCGGGACAGGGGCGGGGGAGCAGTACTTC
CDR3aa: CASRAGTGAGEQYF

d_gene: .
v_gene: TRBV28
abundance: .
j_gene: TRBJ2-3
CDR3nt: TGTGCCAGCAGTTTGAGCCTGGTAAGGGGAACAGATACGCAGTATTTT
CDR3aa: CASSLSLVRGTDTQYF

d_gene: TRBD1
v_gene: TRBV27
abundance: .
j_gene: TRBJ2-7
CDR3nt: TGTGCCAGCAGTTCAACTCCCGGGACAGTTAGGCCCTACGAGCAGTACTTC
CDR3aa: CASSSTPGTVRPYEQYF

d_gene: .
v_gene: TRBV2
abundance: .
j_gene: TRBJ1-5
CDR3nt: TGTGCCAGCAGCGACTCAACCCTTCCCCAGCATTTT
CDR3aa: CASSDSTLPQHF

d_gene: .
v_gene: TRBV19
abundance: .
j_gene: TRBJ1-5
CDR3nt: TGTGCCAGTACGAGGGACTCCCTTAGCAATCAGCCCCAGCATTTT
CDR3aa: CASTRDSLSNQPQHF

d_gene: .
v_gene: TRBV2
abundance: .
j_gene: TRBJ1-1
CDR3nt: TGTGCCAGCAGTGATCAGGGGCAGAACACTGAAGCTTTCTTT
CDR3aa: CASSDQGQNTEAFF

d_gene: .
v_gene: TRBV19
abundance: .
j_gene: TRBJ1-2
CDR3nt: TGTGCCAGTAGTATCCAACATACAGAAACCTTTAACTATGGCTACACCTTC
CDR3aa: CASSIQHTETFNYGYTF